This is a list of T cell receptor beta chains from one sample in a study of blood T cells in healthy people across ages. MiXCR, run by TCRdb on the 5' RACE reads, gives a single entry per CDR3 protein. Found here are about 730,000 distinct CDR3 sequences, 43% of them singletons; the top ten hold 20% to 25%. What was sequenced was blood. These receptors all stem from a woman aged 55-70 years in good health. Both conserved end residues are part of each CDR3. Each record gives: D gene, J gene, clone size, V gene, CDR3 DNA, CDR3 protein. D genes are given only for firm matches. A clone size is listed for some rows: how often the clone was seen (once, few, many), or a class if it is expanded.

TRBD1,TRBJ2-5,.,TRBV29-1,TGCAGCGTGGCAGGACAGGAAGAGACCCAGTACTTC,CSVAGQEETQYF
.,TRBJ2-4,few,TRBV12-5,TGTGCTAGTGGCCTGGACAGACTAGCCAAAAACATTCAGTACTTC,CASGLDRLAKNIQYF
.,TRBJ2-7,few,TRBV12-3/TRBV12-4,TGTGCCAGCAGCCCGACCCGCGAGCAGTACTTC,CASSPTREQYF
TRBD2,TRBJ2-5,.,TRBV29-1,TGCAGCGGGGGACTAGCGGGGAACTACAATGAGCAGTACTTC,CSGGLAGNYNEQYF
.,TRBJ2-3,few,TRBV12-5,TGTGCTAGTGGTTTCTCCCATGGCCCGTATACGCAGTATTTT,CASGFSHGPYTQYF
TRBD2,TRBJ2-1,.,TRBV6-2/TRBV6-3,TGTGCCAGCAGTTTGTCGACTAGCGGCTACAATGAGCAGTTCTTC,CASSLSTSGYNEQFF
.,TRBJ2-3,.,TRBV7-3,TGTGCCAGCAGCATGGGACTTCCTAGCACAGATACGCAGTATTTT,CASSMGLPSTDTQYF
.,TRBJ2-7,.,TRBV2,TGTGCCAGCAGACAGGATAGCTCCTACGAGCAGTACTTC,CASRQDSSYEQYF
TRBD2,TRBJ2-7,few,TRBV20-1,TGCAGTGCTAGAGATCCGAGCGGGAGCTCCTACGAGCAGTACTTC,CSARDPSGSSYEQYF
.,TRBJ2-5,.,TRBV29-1,TGCAGCGTCGAAGTGGCAGATTGGAGGAATGAGCAGTACTTC,CSVEVADWRNEQYF
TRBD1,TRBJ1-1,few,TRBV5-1,TGCGCCAGCAGCATCTGGACAGGGAGTAACACTGAAGCTTTCTTT,CASSIWTGSNTEAFF
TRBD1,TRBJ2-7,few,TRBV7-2,TGTGCCAGCAGCCCCGGGACAGGGGTCACCTACGAGCAGTACTTC,CASSPGTGVTYEQYF
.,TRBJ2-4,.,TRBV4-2,TGTGCCAGCAGCCAAGATATAGGTAGCGGTCCACTAGCCAAAAACATTCAGTACTTC,CASSQDIGSGPLAKNIQYF
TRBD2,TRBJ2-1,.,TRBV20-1,TGCAGTGGCGGGAACGGGGGGGCCGGTTCGAGTGAGCAGTTCTTC,CSGGNGGAGSSEQFF
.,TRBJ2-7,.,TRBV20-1,TGCAGTGCTAGACCCCGGGACAACTCCTACGAGCAGTACTTC,CSARPRDNSYEQYF
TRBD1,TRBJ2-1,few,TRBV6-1,TGTGCCAGCATTACAGAGGGGGCGGCTCCATACAATGAGCAGTTCTTC,CASITEGAAPYNEQFF
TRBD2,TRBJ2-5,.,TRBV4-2,TGTGCCAGCAGCCAACTAGCGGAAGAAACTTACAATGAGCAGTACTTC,CASSQLAEETYNEQYF
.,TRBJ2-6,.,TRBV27,TGTGCCAGTTGCCTTTCTGGGGCCAACGTCCTGACTTTC,CASCLSGANVLTF
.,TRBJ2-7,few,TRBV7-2,TGTGCCAGCAGCCCTCGGGGATTGATCTCCTACGAGCAGTACTTC,CASSPRGLISYEQYF
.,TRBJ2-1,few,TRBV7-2,TGTGCCAGCAGCTTACAGGAGGGCCCCTACAATGAGCAGTTCTTC,CASSLQEGPYNEQFF
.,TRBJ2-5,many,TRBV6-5,TGTGCCAGCAGTTCGTTAAAGGAGACCCAAGAGACCCAGTACTTC,CASSSLKETQETQYF
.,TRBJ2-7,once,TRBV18,TGTGCCAGCTCACCGGGTGCGGAAGCCTACGAGCAGTACTTC,CASSPGAEAYEQYF
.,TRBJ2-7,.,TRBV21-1,TGTGCCAGCAGACCCCCAAGACAGGGAGGTGTGGATTCAATCATGCAGTACTTC,CASRPPRQGGVDSIMQYF
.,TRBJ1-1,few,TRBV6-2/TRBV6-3,TGTGCCAGCAGTCGCTCGGGGTCCGTCGCTGAAGCTTTCTTT,CASSRSGSVAEAFF
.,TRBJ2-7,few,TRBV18,TGTGCCAGCTCATCACCGGGACATCGGGACGAGCAGTACTTC,CASSSPGHRDEQYF
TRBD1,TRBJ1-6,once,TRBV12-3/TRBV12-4,TGTGCCAGCAGTTTACGACAGGGGGATTCACCCCTCCACTTT,CASSLRQGDSPLHF
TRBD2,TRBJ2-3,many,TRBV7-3,TGTGCCAGCAGTTTTAGCGGGAGAACAGATACGCAGTATTTT,CASSFSGRTDTQYF
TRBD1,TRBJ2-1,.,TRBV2,TGTGCCAGCAGTCTACAGGGGATAGAGTACAATGAGCAGTTCTTC,CASSLQGIEYNEQFF
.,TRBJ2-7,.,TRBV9,TGTGCCAGCAGCGTAGGCTCTGTTCCAGGAGAGCAGTACTTC,CASSVGSVPGEQYF
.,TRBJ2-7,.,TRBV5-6,TGTGCCAGCAGCTTGGAAGGCGGCTTCCACGAGCAGTACTTC,CASSLEGGFHEQYF
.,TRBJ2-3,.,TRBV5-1,TGCGCCAGCAGCTCTCGGGGCTTGTTATATACGCAGTATTTT,CASSSRGLLYTQYF
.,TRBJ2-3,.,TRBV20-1,TGCAGTGCTAAGGTAGTGGGCACAGATACGCAGTATTTT,CSAKVVGTDTQYF
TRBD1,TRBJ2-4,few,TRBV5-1,TGCGCCAGCAGCAGACAGGGGGCCGCCAAAAACATTCAGTACTTC,CASSRQGAAKNIQYF
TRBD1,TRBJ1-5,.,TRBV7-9,TGTGCCAGCAGCTTTGACCCGGGACAGGACGTAAATCAGCCCCAGCATTTT,CASSFDPGQDVNQPQHF
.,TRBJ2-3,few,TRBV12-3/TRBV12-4,TGTGCCAGCAGTTTATCTTTTCTTGGGACAGATACGCAGTATTTT,CASSLSFLGTDTQYF
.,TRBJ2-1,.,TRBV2,TGTGCCAGCAGTGAGGCCTGGGAGACCCAGTTCTTC,CASSEAWETQFF
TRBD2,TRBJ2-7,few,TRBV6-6,TGTGCCAGCAGCCCACTAGCGGGGGGCTACAATGAGCAGTACTTC,CASSPLAGGYNEQYF
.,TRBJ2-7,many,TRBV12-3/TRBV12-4,TGTGCCAGCAAGCACCATCAAGTCTACGAGCAGTACTTC,CASKHHQVYEQYF
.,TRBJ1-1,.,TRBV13,TGTGCCAGCAGCTTTCAGGGGAGGGAAGCTTTCTTT,CASSFQGREAFF
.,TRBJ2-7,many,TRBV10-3,TGTGCCATCAGTGAGTCGGTCGGATCCTACGAGCAGTACTTC,CAISESVGSYEQYF
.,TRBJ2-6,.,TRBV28,TGTGCCAGCAACGAGCAGGGGACTGGGGCCAACGTCCTGACTTTC,CASNEQGTGANVLTF
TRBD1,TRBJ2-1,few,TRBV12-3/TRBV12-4,TGTGCCAGCAGTAGTGGGACAGGGCCCCATGAGCAGTTCTTC,CASSSGTGPHEQFF
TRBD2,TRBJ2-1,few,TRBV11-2,TGTGCCAGCAGCTGGGGTGGTCTAGCGGGGGATAATGAGCAGTTCTTC,CASSWGGLAGDNEQFF
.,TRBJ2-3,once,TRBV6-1,TGTGCCAGCAGTGAAGAGGCAGGGGGCACAGATACGCAGTATTTT,CASSEEAGGTDTQYF
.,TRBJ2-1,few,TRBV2,TGTGCCAGCAAGGGGCCGGGAGAGGGCAATGAGCAGTTCTTC,CASKGPGEGNEQFF
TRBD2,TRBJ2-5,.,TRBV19,TGTGCCAGTAGTATGACTAGCGGGAGTGAGACCCAGTACTTC,CASSMTSGSETQYF
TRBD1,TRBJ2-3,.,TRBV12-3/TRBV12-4,TGTGCCAGCAGTATCGGACAGGGCGCCGATGGGCAGTATTTT,CASSIGQGADGQYF
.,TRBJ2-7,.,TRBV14,TGTGCCAGCAGCCAAGTCTTTCTCGAGCAGTACTTC,CASSQVFLEQYF
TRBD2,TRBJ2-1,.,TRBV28,TGTACCAGCAGTTTAACTAGCGGGGCCGACAATGAGCAGTTCTTC,CTSSLTSGADNEQFF
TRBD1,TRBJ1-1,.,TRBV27,TGTGCCAGCACCCTTTTCAGGGGGCTCACTGAAGCTTTCTTT,CASTLFRGLTEAFF